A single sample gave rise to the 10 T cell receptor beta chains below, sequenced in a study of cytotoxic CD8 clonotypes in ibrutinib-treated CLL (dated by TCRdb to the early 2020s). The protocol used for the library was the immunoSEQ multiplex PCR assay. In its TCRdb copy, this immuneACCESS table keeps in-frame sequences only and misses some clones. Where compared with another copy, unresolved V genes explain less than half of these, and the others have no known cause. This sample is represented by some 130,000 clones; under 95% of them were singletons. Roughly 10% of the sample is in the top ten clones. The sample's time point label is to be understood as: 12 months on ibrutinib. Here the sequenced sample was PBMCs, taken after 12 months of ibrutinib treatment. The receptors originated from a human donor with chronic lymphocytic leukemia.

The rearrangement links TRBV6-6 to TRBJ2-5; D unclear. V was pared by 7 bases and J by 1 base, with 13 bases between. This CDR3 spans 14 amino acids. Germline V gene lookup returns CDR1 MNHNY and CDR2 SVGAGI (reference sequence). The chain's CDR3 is CASTYRSVQETQYF. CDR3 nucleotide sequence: TGTGCCAGCACCTATAGGAGCGTCCAAGAGACCCAGTACTTC.

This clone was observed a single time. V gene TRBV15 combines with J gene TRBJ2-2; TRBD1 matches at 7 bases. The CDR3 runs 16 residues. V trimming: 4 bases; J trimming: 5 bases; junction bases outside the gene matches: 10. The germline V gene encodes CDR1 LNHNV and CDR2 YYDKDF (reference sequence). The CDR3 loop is CATSKVLGGSTGELFF. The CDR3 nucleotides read TGTGCCACCAGCAAGGTGTTAGGGGGCTCGACCGGGGAGCTGTTTTTT.

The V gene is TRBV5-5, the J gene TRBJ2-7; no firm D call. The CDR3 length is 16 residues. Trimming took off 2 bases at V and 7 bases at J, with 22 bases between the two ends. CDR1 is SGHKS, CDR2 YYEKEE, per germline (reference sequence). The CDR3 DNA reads TGTGCCAGCAGCTTCACGTTTCCCATCCTAGTGGAAGAGCAGTACTTC. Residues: CASSFTFPILVEEQYF.

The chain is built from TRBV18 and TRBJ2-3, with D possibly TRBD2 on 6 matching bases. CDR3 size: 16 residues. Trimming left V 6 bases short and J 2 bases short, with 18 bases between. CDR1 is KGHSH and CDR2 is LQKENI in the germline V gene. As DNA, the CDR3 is TGTGCCAGCTCCCGGGCGACTAGGTCTTTCACAGATACGCAGTATTTT. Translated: CASSRATRSFTDTQYF.

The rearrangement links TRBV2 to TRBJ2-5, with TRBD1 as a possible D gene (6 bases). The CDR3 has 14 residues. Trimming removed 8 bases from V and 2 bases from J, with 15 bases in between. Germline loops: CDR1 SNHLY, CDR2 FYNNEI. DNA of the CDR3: TGTGCCAGCCTACAGGGCTTGAAGCAAGAGACCCAGTACTTC. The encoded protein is CASLQGLKQETQYF.

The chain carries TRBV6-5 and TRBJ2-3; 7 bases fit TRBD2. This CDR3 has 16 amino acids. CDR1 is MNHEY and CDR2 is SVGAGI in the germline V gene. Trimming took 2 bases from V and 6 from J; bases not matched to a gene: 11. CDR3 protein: CASSYSAPWGGDTQYF. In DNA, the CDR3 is TGTGCCAGCAGTTACAGTGCACCTTGGGGGGGGGATACGCAGTATTTT.

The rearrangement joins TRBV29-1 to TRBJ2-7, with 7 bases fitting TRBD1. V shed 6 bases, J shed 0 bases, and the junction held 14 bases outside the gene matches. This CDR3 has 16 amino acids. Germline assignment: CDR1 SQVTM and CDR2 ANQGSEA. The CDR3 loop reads CSVVRGDSLSSYEQYF. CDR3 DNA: TGCAGCGTCGTGCGAGGGGACAGCCTGAGCTCCTACGAGCAGTACTTC.

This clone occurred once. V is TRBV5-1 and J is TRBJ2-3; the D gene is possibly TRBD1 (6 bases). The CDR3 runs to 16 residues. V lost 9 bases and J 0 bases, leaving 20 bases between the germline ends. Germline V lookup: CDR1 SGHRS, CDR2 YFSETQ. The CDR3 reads CATKGGPVPSTDTQYF. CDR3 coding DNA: TGCGCCACCAAAGGGGGTCCAGTCCCTAGCACAGATACGCAGTATTTT. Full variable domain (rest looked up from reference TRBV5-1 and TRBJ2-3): KAGVTQTPRYLIKTRGQQVTLSCSPISGHRSVSWYQQTPGQGLQFLFEYFSETQRNKGNFPGRFSGRQFSNSRSEMNVSTLELGDSALYLCATKGGPVPSTDTQYFGPGTRLTVL.

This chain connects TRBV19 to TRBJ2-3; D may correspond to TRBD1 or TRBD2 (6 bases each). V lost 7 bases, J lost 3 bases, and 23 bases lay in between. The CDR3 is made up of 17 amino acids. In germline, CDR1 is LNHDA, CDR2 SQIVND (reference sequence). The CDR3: CASTSRGYRAGTDTQYF. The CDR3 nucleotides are TGTGCCAGTACCTCTCGGGGGTACAGGGCGGGAACAGATACGCAGTATTTT.

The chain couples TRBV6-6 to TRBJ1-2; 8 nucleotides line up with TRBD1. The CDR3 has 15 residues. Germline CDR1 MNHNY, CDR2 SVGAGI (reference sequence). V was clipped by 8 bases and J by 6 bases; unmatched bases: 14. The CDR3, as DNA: TGTGCCAGCTCCTCTCCAGGGGGCGCAGGAAATGGCTACACCTTC. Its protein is CASSSPGGAGNGYTF.